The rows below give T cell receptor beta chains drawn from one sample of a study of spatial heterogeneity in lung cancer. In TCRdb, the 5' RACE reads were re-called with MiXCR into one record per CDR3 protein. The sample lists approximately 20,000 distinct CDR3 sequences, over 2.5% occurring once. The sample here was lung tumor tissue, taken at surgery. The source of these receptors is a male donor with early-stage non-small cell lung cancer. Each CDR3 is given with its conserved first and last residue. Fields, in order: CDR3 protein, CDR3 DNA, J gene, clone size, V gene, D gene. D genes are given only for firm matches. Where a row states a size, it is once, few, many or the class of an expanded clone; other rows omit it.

CASSSIAGSPNEQFF TGTGCCAGCAGCTCGATTGCGGGCTCCCCCAATGAGCAGTTCTTC TRBJ2-1 many TRBV6-2/TRBV6-3 NA
CASRPDRENQPQHF TGTGCCAGCAGACCGGACAGGGAGAATCAGCCCCAGCATTTT TRBJ1-5 medium-sized TRBV6-6 TRBD1
CASPRQENTGELFF TGTGCCAGCCCACGACAGGAGAACACCGGGGAGCTGTTTTTT TRBJ2-2 many TRBV25-1 NA
CAWAGTSHTDTQYF TGTGCCTGGGCCGGGACCTCCCACACAGATACGCAGTATTTT TRBJ2-3 many TRBV30 NA
CAISDLDRGNPEAFF TGTGCCATCAGTGACCTGGACAGGGGGAACCCTGAAGCTTTCTTT TRBJ1-1 many TRBV10-3 TRBD1
CASSLAQGNTGELFF TGTGCCAGCAGCTTAGCGCAGGGGAACACCGGGGAGCTGTTTTTT TRBJ2-2 many TRBV11-1 NA
CATSPPGQGRDTGELFF TGTGCCACCAGTCCCCCTGGACAGGGGAGAGACACCGGGGAGCTGTTTTTT TRBJ2-2 many TRBV24-1 TRBD1
CASSQSPVGDYLHNEQFF TGTGCCAGCAGCCAATCCCCCGTGGGGGACTACCTCCACAATGAGCAGTTCTTC TRBJ2-1 many TRBV3-1 TRBD2
CASSQGQGNEKLFF TGTGCCAGCAGCCAAGGACAGGGGAATGAAAAACTGTTTTTT TRBJ1-4 many TRBV3-1 TRBD1
CASSITENTEAFF TGTGCCAGCAGCATAACAGAGAACACTGAAGCTTTCTTT TRBJ1-1 medium-sized TRBV11-2 NA
CASSKVTSGRNTSTDTQYF TGTGCCAGCAGCAAAGTCACTAGCGGGAGGAATACTAGCACAGATACGCAGTATTTT TRBJ2-3 many TRBV21-1 NA
CATSRISGEFNEQYF TGTGCCACCAGCAGAATCTCAGGGGAATTTAACGAGCAGTACTTC TRBJ2-7 many TRBV15 NA
CASSLRASGTGGELFF TGTGCCAGCAGCTTAAGGGCTAGCGGGACGGGCGGGGAGCTGTTTTTT TRBJ2-2 many TRBV7-6 TRBD2
CASGGRGANTGELFF TGTGCCAGCGGAGGTCGTGGGGCTAACACCGGGGAGCTGTTTTTT TRBJ2-2 many TRBV3-1 NA
CSGTGQGSMAFF TGCAGCGGCACGGGACAGGGGAGTATGGCTTTCTTT TRBJ1-1 many TRBV29-1 TRBD1
CASSSLAGGLADTQYF TGTGCCAGCAGTTCGTTAGCGGGAGGGCTGGCAGATACGCAGTATTTT TRBJ2-3 many TRBV6-5 TRBD2
CASSQDTPGEGEAFF TGCGCCAGCAGCCAAGATACTCCGGGAGAGGGTGAAGCTTTCTTT TRBJ1-1 many TRBV4-3 NA
CASSGQGAFYEQYF TGTGCCAGCTCAGGACAGGGGGCGTTCTACGAGCAGTACTTC TRBJ2-7 many TRBV25-1 TRBD1
CASSLLTSGSFIF TGTGCCAGCAGCTTGTTGACTAGCGGGAGTTTTATATTC TRBJ2-1 many TRBV5-6 TRBD2
CASSRGQGGILTEAFF TGTGCCAGCTCACGCGGACAGGGGGGGATACTCACTGAAGCTTTCTTT TRBJ1-1 many TRBV18 TRBD1
CSAMAGPENEKLFF TGCAGTGCTATGGCGGGACCTGAAAATGAAAAACTGTTTTTT TRBJ1-4 many TRBV20-1 NA
CASSGTVTDTQYF TGTGCCAGCAGTGGGACAGTCACAGATACGCAGTATTTT TRBJ2-3 many TRBV12-3/TRBV12-4 TRBD1
CASSGTGTSGRAYNEQFF TGTGCCAGCAGCGGAACCGGGACTAGCGGGAGGGCCTACAATGAGCAGTTCTTC TRBJ2-1 many TRBV9 TRBD2
CAISDSTRGLSGNTIYF TGTGCCATCAGTGATTCCACTCGGGGCCTATCTGGAAACACCATATATTTT TRBJ1-3 many TRBV10-3 NA
CASSLDEGLAGGGELFF TGCGCCAGCAGCTTGGACGAGGGACTAGCGGGAGGCGGGGAGCTGTTTTTT TRBJ2-2 many TRBV5-1 TRBD2
CASRLGTNEQFF TGTGCCAGCAGACTAGGGACCAATGAGCAGTTCTTC TRBJ2-1 many TRBV12-3/TRBV12-4 NA
CASSLAPAPGNTIYF TGCGCCAGCAGCTTGGCCCCAGCACCAGGAAACACCATATATTTT TRBJ1-3 many TRBV5-1 NA
CASRLTNTQETQYF TGCGCCAGCAGATTGACTAACACCCAAGAGACCCAGTACTTC TRBJ2-5 many TRBV5-1 NA
CASSLAWTGIETQYF TGTGCCAGCAGCTTAGCGTGGACAGGGATCGAGACCCAGTACTTC TRBJ2-5 many TRBV7-9 TRBD1
CSAGGTAEAFF TGCAGTGCCGGTGGGACAGCTGAAGCTTTCTTT TRBJ1-1 many TRBV20-1 TRBD1
CASSKDSGNTIYF TGCGCCAGCAGCAAAGACTCTGGAAACACCATATATTTT TRBJ1-3 many TRBV5-1 NA
CASSFLADSQETQYF TGTGCCAGCAGCTTCCTAGCGGACTCACAAGAGACCCAGTACTTC TRBJ2-5 many TRBV28 TRBD2
CAWSAVTGNTGELFF TGTGCCTGGAGTGCAGTCACGGGAAACACCGGGGAGCTGTTTTTT TRBJ2-2 many TRBV30 NA
CASSRGGRTGELFF TGTGCCAGCAGTCGAGGAGGGCGGACCGGGGAGCTGTTTTTT TRBJ2-2 many TRBV27 NA
CASSSRGFEAFF TGTGCCAGCAGCTCCCGGGGATTTGAAGCTTTCTTT TRBJ1-1 many TRBV11-3 NA
CASSTTSGSFPYNEQFF TGTGCCAGCAGCACGACTAGCGGGAGTTTCCCCTACAATGAGCAGTTCTTC TRBJ2-1 many TRBV7-2 TRBD2
CASTPRRDNEQFF TGTGCCAGCACCCCTCGTCGGGACAATGAGCAGTTCTTC TRBJ2-1 many TRBV7-2 NA
CSAPPGMGSYNEQFF TGCAGTGCGCCCCCAGGGATGGGGTCCTACAATGAGCAGTTCTTC TRBJ2-1 many TRBV20-1 NA
CASSFHRGLNSPLHF TGTGCCAGCAGCTTTCACAGGGGGCTTAATTCACCCCTCCACTTT TRBJ1-6 many TRBV11-2 TRBD1
CSVGAGQRPYEQYF TGCAGCGTTGGGGCGGGACAGAGGCCCTACGAGCAGTACTTC TRBJ2-7 many TRBV29-1 NA
CATSRERHGSLGMVTQYF TGTGCCACCAGCAGGGAACGGCACGGGTCCCTAGGCATGGTTACGCAGTATTTT TRBJ2-3 NA TRBV15 NA
CASSPEFSYEQYF TGTGCCAGCAGCCCGGAGTTTTCGTACGAGCAGTACTTC TRBJ2-7 many TRBV4-2 NA